This T cell receptor beta chain came from a study of early T cells in non-severe SARS-CoV-2 infection. With 5 bases removed from V and 0 bases from J, the gap between germline ends came to 13 bases. Germline CDR1 reads MNHEY; CDR2 reads SVGEGT. CDR3 size: 16 residues. Study-wide findings and caveats: Matching against VDJdb likely underestimated virus-specific expansions, favoring anti-spike CD8.

TCRdb re-derived calls from the 5' RACE reads in MiXCR, one entry per CDR3 protein. Of roughly 72,000 distinct CDR3 sequences listed, over 10% were seen once; the top ten hold 2.7%. Of note for this clonotype: The target antigen is unknown.

The clonotype comes from an adult who was a healthcare worker with PCR-confirmed SARS-CoV-2 infection or an uninfected control (not recorded which). The chain couples TRBV6-2 or TRBV6-3 to TRBJ2-2; possible D gene TRBD1, 6 bases. The input for sequencing was whole blood, taken at baseline. The CDR3 spells CASSSRRGPNTGELFF. CDR3 in DNA: TGTGCCAGCAGTAGCCGCAGGGGCCCGAACACCGGGGAGCTGTTTTTT.